This TCR beta chain was profiled in a study of T cells in Graves' hyperthyroidism and ophthalmopathy. Researchers amplified the TCR beta CDR3 regions from RNA transcripts. A first-round RT-PCR of the TCR CDR3 used the HTBI primer set. TCRdb independently ran MiXCR on the multiplex PCR reads; one entry per CDR3 protein. The table lists roughly 400,000 distinct CDR3 sequences, around 16% of them singletons. This clonotype has at least ten counts. The receptor's source is a woman under 30 with Graves' hyperthyroidism that later progressed to Graves' ophthalmopathy. Sample: blood.

The CDR3 DNA is TGCAGTGCTCCCTGGGCGGACAGGGTAGGTTACGAGCAGTACTTC. It specifies CSAPWADRVGYEQYF. The gene calls are TRBV20-1 and TRBJ2-7, with TRBD1 matching 8 bases. Germline V gives CDR1 DFQATT, CDR2 SNEGSKA (reference sequence). CDR3 length: 15 residues. V shed 5 bases, J shed 4 bases, and the junction held 13 bases outside the gene matches.